This entry lists 3 T cell receptor beta chains sequenced from one sample in a study of metastatic and nonmetastatic thyroid tumors. None of the patients had undergone any treatment ahead of thyroid surgery. From the PCR reads, TCRdb re-called clones with MiXCR. This sample has some 38,000 clones; 19% occur once, and the top ten carry around 17%. Sequenced sample: blood. These receptor sequences come from a female donor with papillary thyroid cancer or a benign thyroid nodule (not recorded which). Some clones in this sample may be carry-over from other donors' samples.

In this sample, this clone turned up many times. This CDR3 reads CSAPILGQGRWETQYF. DNA of the CDR3: TGCAGTGCTCCCATCTTGGGACAGGGGAGGTGGGAGACCCAGTACTTC. This rearrangement joins TRBV20-1 to TRBJ2-5; 10 bases match TRBD1. Germline V gives CDR1 DFQATT, CDR2 SNEGSKA (reference sequence). Trimming at V came to 5 bases and at J to 5 bases, leaving 14 bases not matched to a gene. The CDR3 covers 16 residues.

This clone has at least ten counts. V is TRBV5-5 and J is TRBJ2-7, with D perhaps TRBD1 (5 bases). The CDR3 is 13 residues long. Trimming removed 4 bases at V and 4 bases at J, with 12 bases between. CDR1 and CDR2 from the germline V gene are SGHKS and YYEKEE (reference sequence). CDR3 bases: TGTGCCAGCAGCGCAGGGTACCGATACGAGCAGTACTTC. Its protein is CASSAGYRYEQYF.

This clone was seen at least ten times. The V gene is TRBV4-1, the J gene TRBJ2-3; weak D call: TRBD2 (6 bases). This CDR3 has 14 residues. The germline CDR1 and CDR2 sequences are MGHRA and YSYEKL. The V and J ends lost 4 bases and 2 bases respectively, with 10 bases between them. The chain's CDR3 is CASSLGLSTDTQYF. Here the CDR3 DNA reads TGCGCCAGCAGCCTGGGACTTTCCACAGATACGCAGTATTTT.